This T cell receptor (beta chain) is from a study of blood T cell repertoires in COVID-19. Study-wide background: Spain, Italy and the United States supplied samples that represented acute and convalescent COVID-19. PBMCs, B-cell-depleted T cells, or T cells were the source of the cDNA or gDNA that made up the material.

Authors' methods: Estimates of nucleated cell counts were drawn from the amplification of reference gene primers. Produced via immunoSEQ multiplex PCR; TCRdb's table is partial and in-frame only. V and J calls and clone size come straight from that table; D and trimming were deduced from the DNA. The profile shows approximately 90,000 clones, around nine tenths of them singletons. The CDR3 runs 16 residues. The V segment lost 3 bases and the J segment 8 bases; nucleotides outside the gene matches: 10. The V gene's germline CDR1 is LGHNA and CDR2 YNFKEQ. Specimen: peripheral blood. This chain connects TRBV4-2 to TRBJ2-1; 10 nucleotides agree with TRBD2. This TCR came from an elderly man with active or convalescent COVID-19. DNA for the CDR3: TGTGCCAGCAGCCAGACCGTAGCGGGAGGCATTCATGAGCAGTTCTTC. It codes for CASSQTVAGGIHEQFF.